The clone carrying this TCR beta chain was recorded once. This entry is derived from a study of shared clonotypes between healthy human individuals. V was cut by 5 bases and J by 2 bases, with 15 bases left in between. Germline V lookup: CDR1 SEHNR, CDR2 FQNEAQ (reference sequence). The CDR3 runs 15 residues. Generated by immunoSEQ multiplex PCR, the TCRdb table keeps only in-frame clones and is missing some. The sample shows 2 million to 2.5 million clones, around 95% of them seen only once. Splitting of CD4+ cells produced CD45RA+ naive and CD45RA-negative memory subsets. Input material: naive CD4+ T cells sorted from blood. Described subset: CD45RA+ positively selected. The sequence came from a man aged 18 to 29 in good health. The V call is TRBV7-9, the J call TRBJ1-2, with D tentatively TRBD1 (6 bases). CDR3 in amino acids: CASSPGPDRNYGYTF. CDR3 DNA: TGTGCCAGCAGCCCAGGCCCCGACAGGAACTATGGCTACACCTTC.